This T cell receptor (beta chain) was sequenced during a study of post-analysis software for immune sequencing data. Germline V gene lookup returns CDR1 SNHLY and CDR2 FYNNEI. CDR3 length: 15 amino acids. V was cut by 6 bases and J by 2 bases, with 16 bases left in between. The study, taken as a whole, reports: Controls had significantly higher normalized Chao1 diversity than multiple sclerosis patients. Compared with controls, patients had more of five TRBV segments, including TRBV5-6, TRBV5-1 and TRBV20-1.

TCR beta libraries were prepared from cDNA with unique molecular identifiers. T cells numbering about 0.85 to 10 million gave rise to 400,000 to 550,000 cDNA molecules. MiXCR, run by TCRdb on the PCR reads, gives a single entry per CDR3 protein. Among more than 450,000 distinct CDR3 sequences listed, 44% were seen once. A remark on this clonotype: The antigen is not known.

The chain combines TRBV2 with TRBJ1-2; D is perhaps TRBD1 (5 bases). The sequenced material came from blood. The sequence derives from a girl aged 10 to 17 with multiple sclerosis. CDR3 sequence reads: CASRVSGQLNYGYTF. The CDR3 bases are TGTGCCAGCAGGGTTTCTGGACAACTGAACTATGGCTACACCTTC.